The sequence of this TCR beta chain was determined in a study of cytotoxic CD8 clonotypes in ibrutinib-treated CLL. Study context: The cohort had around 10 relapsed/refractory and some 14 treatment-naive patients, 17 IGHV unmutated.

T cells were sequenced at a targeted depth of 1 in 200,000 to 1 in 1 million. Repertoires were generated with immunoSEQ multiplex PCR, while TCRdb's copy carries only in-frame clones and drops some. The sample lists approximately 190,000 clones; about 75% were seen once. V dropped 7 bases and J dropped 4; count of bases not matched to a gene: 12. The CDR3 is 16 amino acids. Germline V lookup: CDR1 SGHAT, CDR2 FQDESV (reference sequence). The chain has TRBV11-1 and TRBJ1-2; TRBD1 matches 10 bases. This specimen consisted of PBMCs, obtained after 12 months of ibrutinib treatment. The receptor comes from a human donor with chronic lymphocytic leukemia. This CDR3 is CASTPPGQGKSYGYTF. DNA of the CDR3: TGTGCCAGCACACCCCCGGGACAGGGGAAGAGCTATGGCTACACCTTC.